The clone carrying this T cell receptor beta chain appeared a few times. The sample originates from a study of cytomegalovirus exposure and HLA in healthy donors. Looked up from germline, CDR1 is SGHVS and CDR2 is FQNEAQ. The CDR3 spans 13 residues. The germline V and J ends were trimmed by 5 bases and 4 bases, with 9 bases remaining between them. PCR involved 60 Vbeta and 13 Jbeta primers. Libraries were prepared by immunoSEQ multiplex PCR; TCRdb keeps only in-frame clonotypes and omits some of them. The sample comprises tens of thousands of clones, about 70% of which are singletons, and 7.6% rests with the top ten.

The sequence was obtained from a man aged 35-49 years in good health and CMV-seropositive. The rearrangement joins TRBV7-8 to TRBJ2-1; TRBD2 might be the D (5 bases). What was sequenced was PBMCs. The CDR3 reads CASSRTSYNEQFF. In nucleotides, the CDR3 is TGTGCCAGCAGCCGTACTAGTTACAATGAGCAGTTCTTC.